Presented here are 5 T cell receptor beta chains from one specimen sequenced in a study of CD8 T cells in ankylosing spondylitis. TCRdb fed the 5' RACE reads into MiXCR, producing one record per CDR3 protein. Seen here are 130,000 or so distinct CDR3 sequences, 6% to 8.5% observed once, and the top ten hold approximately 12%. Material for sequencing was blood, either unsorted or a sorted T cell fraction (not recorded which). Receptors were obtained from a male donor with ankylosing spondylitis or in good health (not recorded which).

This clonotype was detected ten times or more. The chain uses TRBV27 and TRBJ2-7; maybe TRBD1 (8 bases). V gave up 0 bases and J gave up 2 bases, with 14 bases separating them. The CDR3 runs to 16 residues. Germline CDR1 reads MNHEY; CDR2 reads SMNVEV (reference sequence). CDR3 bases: TGTGCCAGCAGTTTATCCGTACAGGGGGGGCCCTACGAGCAGTACTTC. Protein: CASSLSVQGGPYEQYF.

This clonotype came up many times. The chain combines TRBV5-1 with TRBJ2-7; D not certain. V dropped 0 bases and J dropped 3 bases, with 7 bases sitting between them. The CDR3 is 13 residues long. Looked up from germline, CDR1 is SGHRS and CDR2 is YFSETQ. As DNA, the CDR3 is TGCGCCAGCAGCTTGGCCACTATCTACGAGCAGTACTTC. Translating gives CASSLATIYEQYF.

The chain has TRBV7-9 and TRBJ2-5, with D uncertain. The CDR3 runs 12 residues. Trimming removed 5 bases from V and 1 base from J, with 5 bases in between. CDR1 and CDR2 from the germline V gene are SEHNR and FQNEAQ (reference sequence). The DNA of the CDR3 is TGTGCCAGCAGCGCCTCCCAAGAGACCCAGTACTTC. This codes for CASSASQETQYF. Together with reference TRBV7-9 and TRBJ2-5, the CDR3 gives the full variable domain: DTGVSQNPRHKITKRGQNVTFRCDPISEHNRLYWYRQTLGQGPEFLTYFQNEAQLEKSRLLSDRFSAERPKGSFSTLEIQRTEQGDSAMYLCASSASQETQYFGPGTRLLVL.

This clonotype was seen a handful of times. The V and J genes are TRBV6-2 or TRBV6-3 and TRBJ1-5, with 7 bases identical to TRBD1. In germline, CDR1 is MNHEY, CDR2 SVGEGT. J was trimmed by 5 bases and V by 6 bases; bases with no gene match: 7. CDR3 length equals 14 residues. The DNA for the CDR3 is TGTGCCAGCAGACCGGGACAGACCCATCAGCCCCAGCATTTT. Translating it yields CASRPGQTHQPQHF.

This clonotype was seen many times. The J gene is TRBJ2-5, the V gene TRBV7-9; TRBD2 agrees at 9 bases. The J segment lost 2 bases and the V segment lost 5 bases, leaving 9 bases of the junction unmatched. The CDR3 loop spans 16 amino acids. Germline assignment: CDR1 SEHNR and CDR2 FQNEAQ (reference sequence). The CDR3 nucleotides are TGTGCCAGCAGCCCACCTGGCGGGGGGGTACAAGAGACCCAGTACTTC. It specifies CASSPPGGGVQETQYF.